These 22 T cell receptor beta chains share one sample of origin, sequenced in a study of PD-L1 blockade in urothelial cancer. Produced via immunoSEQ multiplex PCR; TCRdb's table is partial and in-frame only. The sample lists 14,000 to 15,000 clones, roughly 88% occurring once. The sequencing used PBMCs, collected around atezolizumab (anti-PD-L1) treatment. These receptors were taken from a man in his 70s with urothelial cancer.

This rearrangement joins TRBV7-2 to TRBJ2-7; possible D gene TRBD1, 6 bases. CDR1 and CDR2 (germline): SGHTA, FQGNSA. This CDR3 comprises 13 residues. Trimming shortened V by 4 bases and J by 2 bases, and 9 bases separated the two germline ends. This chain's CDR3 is CASSSGHPYEQYF. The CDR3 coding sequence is TGTGCCAGCAGCTCGGGACACCCCTACGAGCAGTACTTC.

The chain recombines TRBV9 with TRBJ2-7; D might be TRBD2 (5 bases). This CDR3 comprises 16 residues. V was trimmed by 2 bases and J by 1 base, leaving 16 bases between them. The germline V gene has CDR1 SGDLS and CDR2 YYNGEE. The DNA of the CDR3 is TGTGCCAGCAGCGTGAATGCGGTTCGGGATTCCTACGAGCAGTACTTC. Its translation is CASSVNAVRDSYEQYF. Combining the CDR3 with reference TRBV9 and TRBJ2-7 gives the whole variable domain DSGVTQTPKHLITATGQRVTLRCSPRSGDLSVYWYQQSLDQGLQFLIQYYNGEERAKGNILERFSAQQFPDLHSELNLSSLELGDSALYFCASSVNAVRDSYEQYFGPGTRLTVT.

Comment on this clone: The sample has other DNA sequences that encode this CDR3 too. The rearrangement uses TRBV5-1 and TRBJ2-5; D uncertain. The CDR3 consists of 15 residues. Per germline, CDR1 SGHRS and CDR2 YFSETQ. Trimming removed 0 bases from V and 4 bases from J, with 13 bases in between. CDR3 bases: TGCGCCAGCAGCTTGGTCCTCGCTATTGGAGAGACCCAGTACTTC. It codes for CASSLVLAIGETQYF.

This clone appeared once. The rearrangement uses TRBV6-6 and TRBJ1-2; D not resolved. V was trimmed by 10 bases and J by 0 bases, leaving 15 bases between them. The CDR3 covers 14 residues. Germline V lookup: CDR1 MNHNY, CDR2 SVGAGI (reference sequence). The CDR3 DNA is TGTGCCATCCAAGGGCGGGGAACTAACTATGGCTACACCTTC. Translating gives CAIQGRGTNYGYTF.

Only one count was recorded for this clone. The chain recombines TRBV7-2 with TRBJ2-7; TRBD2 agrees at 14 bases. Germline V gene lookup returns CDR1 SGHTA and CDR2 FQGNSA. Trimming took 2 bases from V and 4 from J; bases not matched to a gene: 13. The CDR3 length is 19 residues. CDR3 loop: CASSLRSKLTSGGAYEQYF. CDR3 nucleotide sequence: TGTGCCAGCAGCTTAAGGTCTAAGTTGACTAGCGGGGGGGCATACGAGCAGTACTTC.

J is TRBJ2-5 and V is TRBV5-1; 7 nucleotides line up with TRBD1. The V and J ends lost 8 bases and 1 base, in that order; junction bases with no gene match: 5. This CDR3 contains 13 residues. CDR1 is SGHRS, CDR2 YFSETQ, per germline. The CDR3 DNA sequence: TGCGCCAGTTACAGGGGTCCCCAAGAGACCCAGTACTTC. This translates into CASYRGPQETQYF. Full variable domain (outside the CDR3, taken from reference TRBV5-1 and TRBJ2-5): KAGVTQTPRYLIKTRGQQVTLSCSPISGHRSVSWYQQTPGQGLQFLFEYFSETQRNKGNFPGRFSGRQFSNSRSEMNVSTLELGDSALYLCASYRGPQETQYFGPGTRLLVL.

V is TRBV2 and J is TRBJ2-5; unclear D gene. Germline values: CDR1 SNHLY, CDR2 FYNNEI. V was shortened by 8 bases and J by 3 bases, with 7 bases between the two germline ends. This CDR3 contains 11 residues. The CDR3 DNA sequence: TGTGCCAGCGGCTTGGAAGAGACCCAGTACTTC. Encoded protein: CASGLEETQYF. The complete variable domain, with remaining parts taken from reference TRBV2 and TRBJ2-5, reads EPEVTQTPSHQVTQMGQEVILRCVPISNHLYFYWYRQILGQKVEFLVSFYNNEISEKSEIFDDQFSVERPDGSNFTLKIRSTKLEDSAMYFCASGLEETQYFGPGTRLLVL.

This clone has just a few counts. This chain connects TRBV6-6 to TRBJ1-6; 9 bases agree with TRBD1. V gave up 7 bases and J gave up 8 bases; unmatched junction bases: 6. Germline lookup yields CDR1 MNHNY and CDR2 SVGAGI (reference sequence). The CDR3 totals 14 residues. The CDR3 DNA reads TGTGCCAGCACGCCGGGACAGGGACATTCACCCCTCCACTTT. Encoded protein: CASTPGQGHSPLHF.

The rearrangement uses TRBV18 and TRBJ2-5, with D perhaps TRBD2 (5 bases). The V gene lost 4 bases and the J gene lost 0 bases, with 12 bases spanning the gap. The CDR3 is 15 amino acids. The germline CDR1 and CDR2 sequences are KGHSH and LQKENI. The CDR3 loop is CASSLGEGNQETQYF. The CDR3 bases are TGTGCCAGCTCACTAGGCGAGGGCAACCAAGAGACCCAGTACTTC.

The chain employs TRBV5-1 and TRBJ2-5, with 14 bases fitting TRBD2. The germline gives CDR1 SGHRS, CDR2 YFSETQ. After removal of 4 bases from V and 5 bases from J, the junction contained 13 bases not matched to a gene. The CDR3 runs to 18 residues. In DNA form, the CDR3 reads TGCGCCAGCAGCCCTCGTCCTGGACTAGCGGGGGGAGGGGAGACCCAGTACTTC. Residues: CASSPRPGLAGGGETQYF.

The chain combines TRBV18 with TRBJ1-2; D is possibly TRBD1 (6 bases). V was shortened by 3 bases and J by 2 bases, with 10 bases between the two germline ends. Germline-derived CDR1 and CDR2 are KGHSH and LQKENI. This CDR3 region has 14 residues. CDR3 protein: CASSPGRGNYGYTF. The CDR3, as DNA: TGTGCCAGCTCACCTGGCAGGGGAAACTATGGCTACACCTTC. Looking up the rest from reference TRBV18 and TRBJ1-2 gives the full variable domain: NAGVMQNPRHLVRRRGQEARLRCSPMKGHSHVYWYRQLPEEGLKFMVYLQKENIIDESGMPKERFSAEFPKEGPSILRIQQVVRGDSAAYFCASSPGRGNYGYTFGSGTRLTVV.

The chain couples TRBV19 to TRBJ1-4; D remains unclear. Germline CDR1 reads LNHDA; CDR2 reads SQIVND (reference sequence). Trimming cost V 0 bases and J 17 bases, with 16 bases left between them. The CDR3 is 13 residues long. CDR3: CASSIEIGVRGFF. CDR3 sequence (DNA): TGTGCCAGTAGTATAGAGATCGGGGTAAGAGGTTTTTTT.

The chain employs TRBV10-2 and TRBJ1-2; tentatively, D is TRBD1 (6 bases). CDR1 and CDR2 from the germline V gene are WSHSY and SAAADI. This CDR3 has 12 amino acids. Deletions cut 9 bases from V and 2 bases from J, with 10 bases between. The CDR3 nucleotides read TGCGCCAGACAGGGTCGGAACTATGGCTACACCTTC. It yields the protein CARQGRNYGYTF.

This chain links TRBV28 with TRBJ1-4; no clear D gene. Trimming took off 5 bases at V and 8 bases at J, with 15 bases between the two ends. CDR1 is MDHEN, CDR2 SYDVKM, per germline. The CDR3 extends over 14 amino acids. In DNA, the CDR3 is TGTGCCAGCAGTATAACCACGGAGGAGGAAAAACTGTTTTTT. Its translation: CASSITTEEEKLFF.

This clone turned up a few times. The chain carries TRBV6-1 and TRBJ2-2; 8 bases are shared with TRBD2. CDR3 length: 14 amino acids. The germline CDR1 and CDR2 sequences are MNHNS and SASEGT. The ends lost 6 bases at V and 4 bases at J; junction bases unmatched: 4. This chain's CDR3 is CASSPLAVTGELFF. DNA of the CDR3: TGTGCCAGCAGCCCACTAGCGGTCACCGGGGAGCTGTTTTTT.

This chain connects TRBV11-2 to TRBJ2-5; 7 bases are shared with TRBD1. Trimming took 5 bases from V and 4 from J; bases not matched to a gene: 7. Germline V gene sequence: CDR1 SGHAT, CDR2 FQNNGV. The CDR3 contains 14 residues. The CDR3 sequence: CASSKEGGGETQYF. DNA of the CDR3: TGTGCCAGCAGCAAAGAAGGGGGCGGAGAGACCCAGTACTTC. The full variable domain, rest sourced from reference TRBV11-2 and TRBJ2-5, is EAGVAQSPRYKIIEKRQSVAFWCNPISGHATLYWYQQILGQGPKLLIQFQNNGVVDDSQLPKDRFSAERLKGVDSTLKIQPAKLEDSAVYLCASSKEGGGETQYFGPGTRLLVL.

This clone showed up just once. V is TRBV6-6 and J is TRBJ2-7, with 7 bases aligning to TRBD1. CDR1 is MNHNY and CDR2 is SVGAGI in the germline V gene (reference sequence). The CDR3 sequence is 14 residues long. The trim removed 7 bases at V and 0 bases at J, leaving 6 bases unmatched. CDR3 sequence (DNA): TGTGCCAGCAAAAAGACAGGGACCTCCTACGAGCAGTACTTC. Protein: CASKKTGTSYEQYF.

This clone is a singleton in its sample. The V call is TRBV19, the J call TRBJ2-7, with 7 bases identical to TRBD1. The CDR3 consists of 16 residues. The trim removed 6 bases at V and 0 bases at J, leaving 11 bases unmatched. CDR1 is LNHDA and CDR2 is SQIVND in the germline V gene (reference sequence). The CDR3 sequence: CASRGLGQRSSYEQYF. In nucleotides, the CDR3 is TGTGCCAGTAGGGGGCTGGGACAGCGAAGCTCCTACGAGCAGTACTTC.

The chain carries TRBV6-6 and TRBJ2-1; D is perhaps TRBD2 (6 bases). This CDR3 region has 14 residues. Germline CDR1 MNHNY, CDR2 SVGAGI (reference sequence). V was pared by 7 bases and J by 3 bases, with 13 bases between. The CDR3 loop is CASIAPGLYNEQFF. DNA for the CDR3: TGTGCCAGCATCGCCCCGGGACTCTACAATGAGCAGTTCTTC.

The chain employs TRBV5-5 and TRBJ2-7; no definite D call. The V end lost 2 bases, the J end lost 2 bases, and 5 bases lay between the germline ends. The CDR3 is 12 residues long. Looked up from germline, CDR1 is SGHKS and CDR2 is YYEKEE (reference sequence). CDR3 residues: CASSLEAYEQYF. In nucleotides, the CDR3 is TGTGCCAGCAGCTTAGAGGCCTACGAGCAGTACTTC. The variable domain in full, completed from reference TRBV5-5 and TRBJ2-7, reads DAGVTQSPTHLIKTRGQQVTLRCSPISGHKSVSWYQQVLGQGPQFIFQYYEKEERGRGNFPDRFSARQFPNYSSELNVNALLLGDSALYLCASSLEAYEQYFGPGTRLTVT.

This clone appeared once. The CDR3 sequence is CASSYSGFVGEQYF. DNA for the CDR3: TGTGCCAGCAGTTATTCAGGGTTTGTCGGCGAGCAGTACTTC. This rearrangement joins TRBV6-6 to TRBJ2-7; TRBD1 is a possible D gene (5 bases). Trimming took off 3 bases at V and 6 bases at J, with 15 bases between the two ends. The germline CDR1 and CDR2 sequences are MNHNY and SVGAGI (reference sequence). CDR3 length equals 14 residues.

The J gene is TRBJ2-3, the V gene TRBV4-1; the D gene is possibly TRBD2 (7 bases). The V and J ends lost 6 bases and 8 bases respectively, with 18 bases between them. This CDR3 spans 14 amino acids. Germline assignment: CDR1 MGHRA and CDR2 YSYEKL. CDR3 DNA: TGCGCCAGCAGACTAGGGGGGGGGCCGCGTACGCAGTATTTT. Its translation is CASRLGGGPRTQYF.